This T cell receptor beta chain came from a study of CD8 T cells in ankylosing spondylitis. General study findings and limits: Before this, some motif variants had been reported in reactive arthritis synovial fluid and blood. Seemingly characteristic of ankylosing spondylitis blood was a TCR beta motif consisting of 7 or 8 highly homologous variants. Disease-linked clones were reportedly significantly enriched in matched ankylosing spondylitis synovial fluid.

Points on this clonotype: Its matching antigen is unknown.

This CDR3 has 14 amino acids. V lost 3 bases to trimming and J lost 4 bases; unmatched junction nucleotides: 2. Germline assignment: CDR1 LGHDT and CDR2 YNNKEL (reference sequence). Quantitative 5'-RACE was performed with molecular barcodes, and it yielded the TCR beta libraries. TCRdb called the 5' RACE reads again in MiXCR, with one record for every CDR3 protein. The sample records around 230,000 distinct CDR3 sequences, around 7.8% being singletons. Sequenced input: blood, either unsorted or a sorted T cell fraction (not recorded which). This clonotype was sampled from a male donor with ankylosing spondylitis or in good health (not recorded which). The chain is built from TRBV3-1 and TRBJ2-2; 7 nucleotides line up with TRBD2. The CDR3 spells CASSQGGSTGELFF. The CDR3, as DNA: TGTGCCAGCAGCCAGGGAGGGAGCACCGGGGAGCTGTTTTTT. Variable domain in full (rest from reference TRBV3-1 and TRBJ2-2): DTAVSQTPKYLVTQMGNDKSIKCEQNLGHDTMYWYKQDSKKFLKIMFSYNNKELIINETVPNRFSPKSPDKAHLNLHINSLELGDSAVYFCASSQGGSTGELFFGEGSRLTVL.